Listed below are T cell receptor beta chains from one sample, sequenced in a study of cytomegalovirus exposure and HLA in healthy donors. The method was immunoSEQ multiplex PCR; TCRdb's version includes in-frame clones alone and lacks a portion of them. The table lists about 130,000 clones, around 74% of them singletons, with 7.3% in the top ten. Specimen: PBMCs. All receptors come from a male donor in good health and CMV-seronegative. Both conserved end residues are part of each CDR3. A D gene is named only where the DNA matches it firmly. Clone size is stated in some rows and not others, as once, few, many or a class when expanded.

v_gene	abundance	d_gene	j_gene	CDR3aa	CDR3nt
TRBV7-3	.	.	TRBJ1-6	CASSLDPARNSPLHF	TGTGCCAGCAGCTTAGATCCAGCGCGTAATTCACCCCTCCACTTT
TRBV19	few	.	TRBJ2-3	CASSGGLLATDTQYF	TGTGCCAGTAGCGGGGGGCTTCTTGCCACAGATACGCAGTATTTT
TRBV28	.	TRBD1	TRBJ1-4	CASSTTGGEKLFF	TGTGCCAGCAGTACGACAGGGGGCGAAAAACTGTTTTTT
TRBV6-1	.	TRBD2	TRBJ2-4	CASSPGLAENIQYF	TGTGCCAGCAGTCCCGGACTAGCGGAAAACATTCAGTACTTC
TRBV23-1	few	TRBD2	TRBJ2-1	CASRPTSGGAKESSYNEQFF	TGCGCCAGCAGACCTACTAGCGGGGGGGCCAAGGAAAGCTCCTACAATGAGCAGTTCTTC
TRBV7-8	few	TRBD1	TRBJ2-5	CASSLLAGQGRETQYF	TGTGCCAGCAGCTTGTTGGCCGGACAGGGTCGAGAGACCCAGTACTTC
TRBV6-1	.	.	TRBJ1-2	CASSGGVSNYGYTF	TGTGCCAGCAGTGGGGGGGTTTCGAACTATGGCTACACCTTC
TRBV9	.	TRBD2	TRBJ2-7	CASSHPQGLAEGTYEQYF	TGTGCCAGCAGCCACCCACAAGGACTAGCGGAGGGGACCTACGAGCAGTACTTC
TRBV20-1	once	.	TRBJ2-2	CSARRTGELFF	TGCAGTGCTCGCAGAACCGGGGAGCTGTTTTTT
TRBV28	.	.	TRBJ1-4	CASSSQTGTINEKLFF	TGTGCCAGCAGTTCACAGACCGGGACAATTAATGAAAAACTGTTTTTT
TRBV7-2	.	.	TRBJ1-1	CASSSSGYTEAFF	TGTGCCAGCAGCTCCTCGGGGTACACTGAAGCTTTCTTT
TRBV6-5	few	TRBD1	TRBJ1-1	CASSYWTGNTEAFF	TGTGCCAGCAGTTACTGGACAGGGAACACTGAAGCTTTCTTT
TRBV6-6	few	.	TRBJ1-3	CASTRGNTIYF	TGTGCCAGCACTAGGGGGAACACCATATATTTT
TRBV30	.	TRBD1	TRBJ1-2	CAWSVSSTGRYGYTF	TGTGCCTGGAGTGTAAGTTCGACAGGGCGTTATGGCTACACCTTC
TRBV4-1	.	TRBD1	TRBJ1-4	CASSHPRTGDEKLFF	TGCGCCAGCAGCCATCCCCGGACAGGGGATGAAAAACTGTTTTTT
TRBV5-4	.	TRBD1	TRBJ2-3	CASSFPKQGVADTQYF	TGTGCCAGCAGCTTCCCAAAACAGGGGGTGGCAGATACGCAGTATTTT
TRBV28	.	.	TRBJ1-5	CASSLDNSNQPQHF	TGTGCCAGCAGTTTAGACAATAGCAATCAGCCCCAGCATTTT
TRBV7-2	few	TRBD2	TRBJ2-5	CASRSGGRTDQYF	TGTGCCAGCAGGTCGGGAGGGCGTACCGACCAGTACTTC
TRBV7-2	.	.	TRBJ2-7	CASSLQGPTYEQYF	TGTGCCAGCAGCTTACAGGGCCCTACCTACGAGCAGTACTTC
TRBV9	once	.	TRBJ1-1	CASSGGGAEITEAFF	TGTGCCAGCAGCGGGGGAGGGGCGGAGATCACTGAAGCTTTCTTT